The clone carrying this T cell receptor (beta chain) was seen only a few times. The CDR3 extends over 12 amino acids. Germline V gene data show CDR1 as SNHLY and CDR2 as FYNNEI. Trimming took 7 bases from V and 1 from J, leaving 7 bases between them. The material for each subset, its genomic DNA, was split evenly across several immunoSEQ plates. Only in-frame clones appear in the TCRdb table, and some are missing; sequencing was by immunoSEQ multiplex PCR. This repertoire shows roughly 2.2 million clones, 85% to 95% found once; its top ten account for roughly 0.34%. These data are taken from a study of shared clonotypes between healthy human individuals.

The rearrangement joins TRBV2 to TRBJ1-2; no clear D gene. This TCR was recovered from a young man in good health. Some clones in this sample may be carry-over from other donors' samples. Sequencing was performed on naive CD4+ T cells from PBMCs. Subset meaning: CD45RA+ positively selected. The CDR3 sequence: CASKTDNYGYTF. The CDR3 bases are TGTGCCAGCAAGACCGATAACTATGGCTACACCTTC.